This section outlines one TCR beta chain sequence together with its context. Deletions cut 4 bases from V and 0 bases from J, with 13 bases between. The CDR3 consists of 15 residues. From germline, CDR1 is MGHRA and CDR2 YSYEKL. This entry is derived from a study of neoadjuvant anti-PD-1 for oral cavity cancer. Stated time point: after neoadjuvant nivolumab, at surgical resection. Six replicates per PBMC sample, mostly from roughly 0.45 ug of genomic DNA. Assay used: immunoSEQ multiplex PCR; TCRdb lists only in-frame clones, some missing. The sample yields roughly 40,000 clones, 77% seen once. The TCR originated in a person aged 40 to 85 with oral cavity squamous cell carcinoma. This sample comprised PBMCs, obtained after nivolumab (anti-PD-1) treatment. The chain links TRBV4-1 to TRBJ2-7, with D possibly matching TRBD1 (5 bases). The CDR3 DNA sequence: TGCGCCAGCAGCCCCGGGCAGGGTCCCTCCTACGAGCAGTACTTC. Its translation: CASSPGQGPSYEQYF.